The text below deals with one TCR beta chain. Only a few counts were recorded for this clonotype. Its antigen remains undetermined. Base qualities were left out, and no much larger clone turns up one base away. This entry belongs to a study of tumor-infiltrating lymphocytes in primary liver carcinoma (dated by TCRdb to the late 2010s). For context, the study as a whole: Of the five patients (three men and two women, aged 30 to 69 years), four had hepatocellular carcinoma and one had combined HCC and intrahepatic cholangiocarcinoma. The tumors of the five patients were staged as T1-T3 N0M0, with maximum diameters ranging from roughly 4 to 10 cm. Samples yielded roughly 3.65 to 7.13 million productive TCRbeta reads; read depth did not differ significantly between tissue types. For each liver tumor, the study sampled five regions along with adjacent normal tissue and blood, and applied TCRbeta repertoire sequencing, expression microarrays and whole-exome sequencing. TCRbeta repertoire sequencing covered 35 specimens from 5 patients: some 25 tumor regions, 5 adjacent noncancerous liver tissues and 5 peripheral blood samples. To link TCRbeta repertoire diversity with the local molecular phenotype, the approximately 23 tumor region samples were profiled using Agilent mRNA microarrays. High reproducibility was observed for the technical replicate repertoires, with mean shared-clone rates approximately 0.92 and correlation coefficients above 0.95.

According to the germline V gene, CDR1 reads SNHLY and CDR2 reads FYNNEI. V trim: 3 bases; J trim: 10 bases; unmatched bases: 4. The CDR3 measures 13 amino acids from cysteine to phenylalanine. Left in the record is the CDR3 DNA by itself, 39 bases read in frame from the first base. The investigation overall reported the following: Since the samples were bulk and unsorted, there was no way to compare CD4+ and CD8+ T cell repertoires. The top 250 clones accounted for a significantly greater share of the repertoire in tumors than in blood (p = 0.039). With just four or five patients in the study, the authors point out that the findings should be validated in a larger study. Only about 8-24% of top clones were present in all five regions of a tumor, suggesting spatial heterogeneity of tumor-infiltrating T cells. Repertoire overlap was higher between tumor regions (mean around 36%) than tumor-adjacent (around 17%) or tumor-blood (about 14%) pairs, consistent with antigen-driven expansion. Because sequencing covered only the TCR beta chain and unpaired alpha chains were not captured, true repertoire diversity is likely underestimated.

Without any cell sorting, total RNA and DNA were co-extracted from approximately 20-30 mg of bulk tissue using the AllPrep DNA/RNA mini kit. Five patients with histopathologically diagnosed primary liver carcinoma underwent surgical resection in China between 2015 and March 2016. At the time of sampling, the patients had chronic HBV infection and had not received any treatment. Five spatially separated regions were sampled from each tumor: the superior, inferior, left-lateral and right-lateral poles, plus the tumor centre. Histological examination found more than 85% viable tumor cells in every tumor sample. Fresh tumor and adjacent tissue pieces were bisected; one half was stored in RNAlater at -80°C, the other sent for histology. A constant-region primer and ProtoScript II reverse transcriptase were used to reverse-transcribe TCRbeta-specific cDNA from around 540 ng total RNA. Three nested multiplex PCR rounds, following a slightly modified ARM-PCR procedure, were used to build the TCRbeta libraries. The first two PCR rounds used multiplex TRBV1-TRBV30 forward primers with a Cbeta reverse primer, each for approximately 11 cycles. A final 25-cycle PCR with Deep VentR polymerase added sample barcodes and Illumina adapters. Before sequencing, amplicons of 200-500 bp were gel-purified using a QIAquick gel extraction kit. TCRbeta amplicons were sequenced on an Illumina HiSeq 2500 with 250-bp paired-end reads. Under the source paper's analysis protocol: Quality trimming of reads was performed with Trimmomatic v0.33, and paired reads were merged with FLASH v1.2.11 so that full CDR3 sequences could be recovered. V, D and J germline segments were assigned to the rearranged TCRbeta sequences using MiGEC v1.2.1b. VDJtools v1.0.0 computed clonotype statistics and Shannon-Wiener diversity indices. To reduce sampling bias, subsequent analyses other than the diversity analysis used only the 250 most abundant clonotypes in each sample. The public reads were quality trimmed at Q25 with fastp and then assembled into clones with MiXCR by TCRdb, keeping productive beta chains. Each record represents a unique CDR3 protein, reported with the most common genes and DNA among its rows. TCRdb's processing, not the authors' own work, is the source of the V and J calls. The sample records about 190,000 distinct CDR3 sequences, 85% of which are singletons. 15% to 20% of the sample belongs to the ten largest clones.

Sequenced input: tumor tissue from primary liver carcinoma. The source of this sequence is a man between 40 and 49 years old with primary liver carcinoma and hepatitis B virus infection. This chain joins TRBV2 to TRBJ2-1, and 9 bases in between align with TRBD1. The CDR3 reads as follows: CASSEGQGSEQFF. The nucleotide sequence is TGTGCCAGCAGTGAGGGACAGGGCTCGGAGCAGTTCTTC.